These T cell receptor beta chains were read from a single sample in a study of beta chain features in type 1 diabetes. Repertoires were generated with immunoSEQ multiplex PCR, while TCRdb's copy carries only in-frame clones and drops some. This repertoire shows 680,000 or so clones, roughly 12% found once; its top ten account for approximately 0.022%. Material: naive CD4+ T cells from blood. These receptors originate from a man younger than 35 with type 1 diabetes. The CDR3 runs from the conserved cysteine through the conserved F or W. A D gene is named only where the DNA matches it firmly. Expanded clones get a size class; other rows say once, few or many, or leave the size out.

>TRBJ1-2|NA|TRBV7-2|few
CASSLIDSYGYTF
TGTGCCAGCAGCTTAATCGACAGCTATGGCTACACCTTC
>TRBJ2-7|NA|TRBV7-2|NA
CASSLKWGYEQYF
TGTGCCAGCAGCCTTAAGTGGGGGTACGAGCAGTACTTC
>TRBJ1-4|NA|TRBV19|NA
CASSRTRETNEKLFF
TGTGCCAGTAGTCGGACTCGAGAAACTAATGAAAAACTGTTTTTT
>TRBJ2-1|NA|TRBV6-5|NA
CASSYGSPAISKQFF
TGTGCCAGCAGTTACGGTTCCCCCGCGATCTCCAAGCAGTTCTTC
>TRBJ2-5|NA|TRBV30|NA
CAWSPLGVWDKGTQYF
TGTGCCTGGAGTCCCCTGGGAGTTTGGGATAAGGGGACCCAGTACTTC
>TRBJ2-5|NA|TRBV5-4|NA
CASSLDLETQYF
TGTGCCAGCAGCTTGGATTTAGAGACCCAGTACTTC
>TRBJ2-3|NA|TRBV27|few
CASSLYRVPSTQYF
TGTGCCAGCAGTCTCTACAGGGTCCCCAGTACGCAGTATTTT
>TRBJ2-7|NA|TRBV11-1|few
CASSFEGSINEQYF
TGTGCCAGCAGCTTCGAGGGATCTATTAACGAGCAGTACTTC
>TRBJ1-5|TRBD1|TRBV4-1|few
CASSQDRDRGSGQPQHF
TGCGCCAGCAGCCAAGATCGGGACAGGGGGAGCGGTCAGCCCCAGCATTTT
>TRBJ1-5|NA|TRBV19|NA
CASSASGSTNQPQHF
TGTGCCAGTAGTGCGTCCGGTTCAACCAATCAGCCCCAGCATTTT
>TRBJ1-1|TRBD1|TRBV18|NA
CASSLTGGRTEAFF
TGTGCCAGCTCACTCACAGGGGGTCGCACTGAAGCTTTCTTT
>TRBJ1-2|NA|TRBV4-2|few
CASSRGVNYGYTF
TGTGCCAGCAGCCGCGGGGTAAACTATGGCTACACCTTC
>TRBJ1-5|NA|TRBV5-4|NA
CASSLMGSNQPQHF
TGTGCCAGCAGCTTAATGGGTTCCAATCAGCCCCAGCATTTT
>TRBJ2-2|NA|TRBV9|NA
CASSVAVNTGELFF
TGTGCCAGCAGCGTAGCGGTGAACACCGGGGAGCTGTTTTTT
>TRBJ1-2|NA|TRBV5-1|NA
CASSLQGDYGYTF
TGCGCCAGCAGCCTACAGGGTGACTATGGCTACACCTTC
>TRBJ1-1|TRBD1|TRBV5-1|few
CASSVDRVWAFF
TGCGCCAGCAGCGTCGACAGGGTGTGGGCTTTCTTT
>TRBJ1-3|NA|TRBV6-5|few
CASSRGTAPGNTIYF
TGTGCCAGCAGTCGCGGGACTGCCCCTGGAAACACCATATATTTT
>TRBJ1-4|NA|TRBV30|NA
CAWTRAGAREKLFF
TGTGCCTGGACTAGGGCAGGGGCGAGGGAAAAACTGTTTTTT
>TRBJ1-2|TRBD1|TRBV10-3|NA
CAISPDREDGYTF
TGTGCCATCAGCCCGGACAGGGAGGATGGCTACACCTTC
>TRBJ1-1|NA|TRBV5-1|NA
CASSSEDRNTEAFF
TGCGCCAGCAGCTCCGAAGACAGGAACACTGAAGCTTTCTTT
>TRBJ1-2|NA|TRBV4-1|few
CASSQEGKGVDGYTF
TGCGCCAGCAGCCAAGAGGGGAAGGGGGTGGATGGCTACACCTTC
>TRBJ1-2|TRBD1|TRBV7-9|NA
CASSSAGQEYGYTF
TGTGCCAGCAGTTCCGCCGGACAGGAGTATGGCTACACCTTC
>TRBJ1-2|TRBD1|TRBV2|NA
CATSTQGGDGYTF
TGTGCCACTTCAACCCAGGGGGGAGATGGCTACACCTTC
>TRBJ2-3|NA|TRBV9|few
CASSVSSTDTQYF
TGTGCCAGCAGCGTAAGCAGCACAGATACGCAGTATTTT
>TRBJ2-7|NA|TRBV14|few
CASSHSFSYEQYF
TGTGCCAGCAGCCATTCGTTCTCCTACGAGCAGTACTTC
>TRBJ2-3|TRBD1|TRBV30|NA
CAWSVGLRGLGTDTQYF
TGTGCCTGGAGTGTTGGCCTCAGGGGGCTGGGCACAGATACGCAGTATTTT
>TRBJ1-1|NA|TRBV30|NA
CACTSMNTEAFF
TGTGCCTGTACCAGTATGAACACTGAAGCTTTCTTT
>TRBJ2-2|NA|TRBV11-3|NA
CASSIPYRAGELFF
TGTGCCAGCAGCATCCCCTACCGGGCCGGGGAGCTGTTTTTT
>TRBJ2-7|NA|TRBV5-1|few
CASSPPNRRSYEQYF
TGCGCCAGCAGCCCCCCAAACAGGCGCTCCTACGAGCAGTACTTC
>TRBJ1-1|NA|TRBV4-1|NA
CASSQERPNTEAFF
TGCGCCAGCAGCCAAGAGCGCCCGAACACTGAAGCTTTCTTT
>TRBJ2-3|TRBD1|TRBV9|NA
CASSVEGAADTQYF
TGTGCCAGCAGCGTAGAGGGGGCGGCGGATACGCAGTATTTT
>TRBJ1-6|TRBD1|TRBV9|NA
CASSAGQGNNSPLHF
TGTGCCAGCAGCGCCGGACAGGGAAATAATTCACCCCTCCACTTT